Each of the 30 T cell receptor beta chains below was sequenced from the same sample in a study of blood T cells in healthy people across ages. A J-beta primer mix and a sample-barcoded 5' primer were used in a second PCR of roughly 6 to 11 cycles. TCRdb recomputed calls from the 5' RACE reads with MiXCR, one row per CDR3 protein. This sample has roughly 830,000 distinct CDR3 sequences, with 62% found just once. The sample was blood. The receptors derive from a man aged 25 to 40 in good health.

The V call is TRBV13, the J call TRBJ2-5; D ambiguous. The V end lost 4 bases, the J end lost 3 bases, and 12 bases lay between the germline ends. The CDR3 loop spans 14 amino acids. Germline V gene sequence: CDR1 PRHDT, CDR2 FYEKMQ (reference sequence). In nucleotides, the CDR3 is TGTGCCAGCAGCTCCTGGTCTGGGGAAGAGACCCAGTACTTC. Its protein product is CASSSWSGEETQYF.

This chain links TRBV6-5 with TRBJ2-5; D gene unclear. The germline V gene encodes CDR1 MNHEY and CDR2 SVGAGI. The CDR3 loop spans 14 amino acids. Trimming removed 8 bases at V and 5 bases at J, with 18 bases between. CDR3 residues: CASRRGASGETQYF. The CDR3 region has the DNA TGTGCCAGCCGTCGCGGCGCGTCCGGGGAGACCCAGTACTTC.

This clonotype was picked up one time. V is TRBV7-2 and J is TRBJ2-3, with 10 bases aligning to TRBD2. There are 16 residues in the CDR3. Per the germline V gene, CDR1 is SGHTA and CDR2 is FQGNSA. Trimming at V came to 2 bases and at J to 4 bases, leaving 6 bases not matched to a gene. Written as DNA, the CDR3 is TGTGCCAGCAGCTTAATGAGCGGGGGGGCCCCAGATACGCAGTATTTT. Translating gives CASSLMSGGAPDTQYF.

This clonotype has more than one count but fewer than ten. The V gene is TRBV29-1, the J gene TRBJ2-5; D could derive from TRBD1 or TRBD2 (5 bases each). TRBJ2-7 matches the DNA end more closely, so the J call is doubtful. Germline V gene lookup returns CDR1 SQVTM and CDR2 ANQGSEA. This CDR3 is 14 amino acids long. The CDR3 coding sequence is TGCAGCCACCGGGGCAGGGAAGGTTTCGGCGAGCAGTACTTC. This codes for CSHRGREGFGEQYF.

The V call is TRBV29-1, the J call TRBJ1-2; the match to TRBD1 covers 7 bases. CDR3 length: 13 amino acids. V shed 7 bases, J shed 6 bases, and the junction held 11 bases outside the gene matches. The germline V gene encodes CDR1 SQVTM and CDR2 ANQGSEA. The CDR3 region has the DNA TGCAGCGCCGAGACAGGGATGTCTAATGGCTACACCTTC. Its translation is CSAETGMSNGYTF.

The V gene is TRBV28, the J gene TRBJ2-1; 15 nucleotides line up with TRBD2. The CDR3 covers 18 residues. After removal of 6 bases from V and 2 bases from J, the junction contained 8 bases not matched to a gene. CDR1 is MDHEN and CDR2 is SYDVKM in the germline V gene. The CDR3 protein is CASSPGTSGGPPYNEQFF. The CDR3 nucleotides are TGTGCCAGCAGCCCCGGGACTAGCGGGGGGCCACCCTACAATGAGCAGTTCTTC.

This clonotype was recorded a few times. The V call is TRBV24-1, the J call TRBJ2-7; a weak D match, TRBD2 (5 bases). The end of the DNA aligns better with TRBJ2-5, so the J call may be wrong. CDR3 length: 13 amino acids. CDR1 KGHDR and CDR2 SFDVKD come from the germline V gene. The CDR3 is CATSRPPGETQYF. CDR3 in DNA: TGTGCCACCAGTAGGCCCCCGGGGGAGACCCAGTACTTC.

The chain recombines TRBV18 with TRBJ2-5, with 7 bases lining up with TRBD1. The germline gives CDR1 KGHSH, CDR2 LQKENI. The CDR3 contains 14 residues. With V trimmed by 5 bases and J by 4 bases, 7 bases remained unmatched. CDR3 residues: CASSTQGYAETQYF. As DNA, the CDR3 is TGTGCCAGCTCAACACAGGGGTATGCAGAGACCCAGTACTTC.

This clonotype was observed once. In DNA, the CDR3 is TGCAGCGCCCCCCACCAGGTTTACAATGAGCAGTACTTC. It codes for CSAPHQVYNEQYF. This rearrangement joins TRBV29-1 to TRBJ2-4, with D uncertain. Looked up from germline, CDR1 is SQVTM and CDR2 is ANQGSEA. Deletions cut 7 bases from V and 13 bases from J, with 23 bases between. This CDR3 is built from 13 residues.

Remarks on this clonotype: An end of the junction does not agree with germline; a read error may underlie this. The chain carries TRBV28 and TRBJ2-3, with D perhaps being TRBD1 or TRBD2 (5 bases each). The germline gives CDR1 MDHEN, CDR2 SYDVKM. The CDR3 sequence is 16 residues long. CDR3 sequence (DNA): TGTGCCAGCAGTTTACGGGACCCCCTCCGGGCAGATACGCCGTATTTT. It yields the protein CASSLRDPLRADTPYF. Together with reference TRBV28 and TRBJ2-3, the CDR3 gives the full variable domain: DVKVTQSSRYLVKRTGEKVFLECVQDMDHENMFWYRQDPGLGLRLIYFSYDVKMKEKGDIPEGYSVSREKKERFSLILESASTNQTSMYLCASSLRDPLRADTPYFGPGTRLTVL.

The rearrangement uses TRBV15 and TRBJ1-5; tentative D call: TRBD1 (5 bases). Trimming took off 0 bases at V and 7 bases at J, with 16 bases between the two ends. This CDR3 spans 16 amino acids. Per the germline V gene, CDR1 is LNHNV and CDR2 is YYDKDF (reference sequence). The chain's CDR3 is CATSRDHRGGWQPQHF. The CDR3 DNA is TGTGCCACCAGCAGAGATCATCGGGGGGGTTGGCAGCCCCAGCATTTT.

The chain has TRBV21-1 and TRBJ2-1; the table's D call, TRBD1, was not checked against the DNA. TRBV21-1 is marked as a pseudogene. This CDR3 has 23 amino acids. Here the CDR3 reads CASSKASVFDTKSGQRSWGEQFF. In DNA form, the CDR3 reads TGTGCCAGCAGCAAAGCTTCGGTTTTTGATACAAAATCGGGACAGCGCTCTTGGGGTGAGCAGTTCTTC.

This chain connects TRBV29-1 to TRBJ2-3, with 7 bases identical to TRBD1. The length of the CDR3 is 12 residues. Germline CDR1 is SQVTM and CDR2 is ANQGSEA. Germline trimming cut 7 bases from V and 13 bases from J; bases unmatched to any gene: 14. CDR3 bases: TGCAGCGACGTGCCCGGGACAGCCCTAAAGTATTTT. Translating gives CSDVPGTALKYF.

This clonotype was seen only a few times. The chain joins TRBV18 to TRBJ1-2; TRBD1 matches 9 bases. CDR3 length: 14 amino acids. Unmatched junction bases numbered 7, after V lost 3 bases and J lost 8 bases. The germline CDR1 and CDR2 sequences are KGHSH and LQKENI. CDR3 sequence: CASSPADRGLGYTF. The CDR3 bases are TGTGCCAGCTCACCTGCGGACAGGGGTTTAGGCTACACCTTC.

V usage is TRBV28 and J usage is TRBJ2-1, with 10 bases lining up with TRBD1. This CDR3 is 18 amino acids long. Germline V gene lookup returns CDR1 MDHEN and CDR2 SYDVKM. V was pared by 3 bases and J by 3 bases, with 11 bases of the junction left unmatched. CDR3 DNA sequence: TGTGCCAGCAGTTTTCCCCGTCAGACAGGGGGCTTCTACAATGAGCAGTTCTTC. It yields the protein CASSFPRQTGGFYNEQFF.

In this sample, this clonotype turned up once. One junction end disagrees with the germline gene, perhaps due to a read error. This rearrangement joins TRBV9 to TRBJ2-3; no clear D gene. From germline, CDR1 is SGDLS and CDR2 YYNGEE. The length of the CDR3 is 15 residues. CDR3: CASSVGQPSTDTRYF. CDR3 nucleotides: TGTGCCAGCAGCGTAGGGCAGCCTTCCACAGATACGCGGTATTTT. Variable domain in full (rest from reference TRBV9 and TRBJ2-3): DSGVTQTPKHLITATGQRVTLRCSPRSGDLSVYWYQQSLDQGLQFLIQYYNGEERAKGNILERFSAQQFPDLHSELNLSSLELGDSALYFCASSVGQPSTDTRYFGPGTRLTVL.

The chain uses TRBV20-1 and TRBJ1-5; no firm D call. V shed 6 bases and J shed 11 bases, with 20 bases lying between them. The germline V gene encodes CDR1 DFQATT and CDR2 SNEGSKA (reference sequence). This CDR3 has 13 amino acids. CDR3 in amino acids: CSASSPRQETQHF. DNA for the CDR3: TGCAGTGCCAGTTCGCCACGGCAAGAGACCCAGCATTTT.

In DNA form, the CDR3 reads TGCAGTGCTAGAGACTCACGGACAGGGGGCGAGGAAGCTTTCTTT. It translates to CSARDSRTGGEEAFF. The chain recombines TRBV20-1 with TRBJ1-1; 11 nucleotides agree with TRBD1. Losses at the gene ends were 0 bases for V and 8 bases for J; bases not matched to a gene: 8. Germline V gene data show CDR1 as DFQATT and CDR2 as SNEGSKA (reference sequence). The CDR3 totals 15 residues.

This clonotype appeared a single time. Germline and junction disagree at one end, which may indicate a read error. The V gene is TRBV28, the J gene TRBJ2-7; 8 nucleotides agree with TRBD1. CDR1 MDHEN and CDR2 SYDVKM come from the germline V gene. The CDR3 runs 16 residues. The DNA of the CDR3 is TGTGCCAGCAGTTATTTCCGGGACAGGACCTCCTACGAGCGGTACTTC. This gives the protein CASSYFRDRTSYERYF. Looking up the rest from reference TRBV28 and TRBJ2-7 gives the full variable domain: DVKVTQSSRYLVKRTGEKVFLECVQDMDHENMFWYRQDPGLGLRLIYFSYDVKMKEKGDIPEGYSVSREKKERFSLILESASTNQTSMYLCASSYFRDRTSYERYFGPGTRLTVT.

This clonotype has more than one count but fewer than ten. In DNA, the CDR3 is TGTGCCAGCAGCCAGGACAGGGTCAAGACCCAGTACTTC. It specifies CASSQDRVKTQYF. The chain links TRBV3-1 to TRBJ2-5, with 8 bases lining up with TRBD1. Losses at the gene ends were 3 bases for V and 6 bases for J; bases not matched to a gene: 3. This CDR3 comprises 13 residues. CDR1 and CDR2 from the germline V gene are LGHDT and YNNKEL (reference sequence).

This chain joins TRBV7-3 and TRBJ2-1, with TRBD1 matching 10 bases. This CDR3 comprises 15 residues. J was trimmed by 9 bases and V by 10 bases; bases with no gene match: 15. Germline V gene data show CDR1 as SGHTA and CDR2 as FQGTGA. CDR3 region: CANRQSTGQGSEQFF. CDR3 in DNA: TGTGCCAACAGACAAAGCACGGGACAGGGGTCTGAGCAGTTCTTC.

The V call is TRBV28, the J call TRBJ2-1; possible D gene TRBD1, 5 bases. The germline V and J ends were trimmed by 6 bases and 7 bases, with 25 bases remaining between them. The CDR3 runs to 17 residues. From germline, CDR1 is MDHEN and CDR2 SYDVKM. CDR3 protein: CASSSLAGRSQGNEQFF. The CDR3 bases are TGTGCCAGCAGCTCCTTGGCTGGGCGCTCCCAGGGAAATGAGCAGTTCTTC.

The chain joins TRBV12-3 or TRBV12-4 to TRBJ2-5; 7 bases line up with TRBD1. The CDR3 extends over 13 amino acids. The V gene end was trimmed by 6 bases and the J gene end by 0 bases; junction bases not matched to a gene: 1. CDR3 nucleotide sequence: TGTGCCAGCAGGGGGACAGACCAAGAGACCCAGTACTTC. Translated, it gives CASRGTDQETQYF.

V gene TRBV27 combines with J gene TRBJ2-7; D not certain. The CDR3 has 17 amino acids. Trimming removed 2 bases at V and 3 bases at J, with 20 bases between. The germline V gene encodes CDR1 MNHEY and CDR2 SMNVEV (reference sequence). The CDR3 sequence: CASSLDRSRNRDYEQYF. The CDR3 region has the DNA TGTGCCAGCAGTTTAGATCGTAGTCGGAACAGAGACTACGAGCAGTACTTC.

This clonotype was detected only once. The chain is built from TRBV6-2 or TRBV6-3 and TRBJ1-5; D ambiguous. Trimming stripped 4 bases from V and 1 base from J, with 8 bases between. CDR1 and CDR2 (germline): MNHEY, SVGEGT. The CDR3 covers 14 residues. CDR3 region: CASSSRLSNQPQHF. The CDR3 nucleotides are TGTGCCAGCAGTTCCCGATTAAGCAATCAGCCCCAGCATTTT.

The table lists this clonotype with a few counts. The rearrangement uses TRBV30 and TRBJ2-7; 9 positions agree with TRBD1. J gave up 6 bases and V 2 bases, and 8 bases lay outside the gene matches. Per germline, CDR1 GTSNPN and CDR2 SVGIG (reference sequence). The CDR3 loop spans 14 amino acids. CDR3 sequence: CAWSRGTGSTEQYF. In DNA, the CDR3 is TGTGCCTGGAGTAGAGGGACAGGGTCTACCGAGCAGTACTTC.

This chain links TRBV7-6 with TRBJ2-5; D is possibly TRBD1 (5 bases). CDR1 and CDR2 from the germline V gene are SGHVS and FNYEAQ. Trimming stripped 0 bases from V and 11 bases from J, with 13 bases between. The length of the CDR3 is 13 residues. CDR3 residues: CASSLAPGPLQYF. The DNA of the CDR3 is TGTGCCAGCAGCTTAGCGCCAGGGCCACTGCAGTACTTC.

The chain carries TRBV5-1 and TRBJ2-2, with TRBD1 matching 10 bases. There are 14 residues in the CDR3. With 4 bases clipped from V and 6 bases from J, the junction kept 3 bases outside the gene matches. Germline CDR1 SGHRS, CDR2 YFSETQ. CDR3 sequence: CASSMTGGSGELFF. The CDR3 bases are TGCGCCAGCAGCATGACAGGGGGCTCCGGGGAGCTGTTTTTT.

CDR3 sequence (DNA): TGTGCCAGCAGCTTAGATCGGGGGGACCACAATGAGCAGTTCTTC. Amino acid sequence: CASSLDRGDHNEQFF. This chain uses TRBV11-2 with TRBJ2-1; 7 nucleotides line up with TRBD2. Per the germline V gene, CDR1 is SGHAT and CDR2 is FQNNGV. J was trimmed by 5 bases and V by 0 bases; bases with no gene match: 4. This CDR3 has 15 amino acids.

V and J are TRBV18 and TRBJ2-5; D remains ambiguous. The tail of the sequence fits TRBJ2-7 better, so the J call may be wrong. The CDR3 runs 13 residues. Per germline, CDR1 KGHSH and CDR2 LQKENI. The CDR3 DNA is TGTGCCAGCTCACCACCTTCGCGCGACGAGCAGTACTTC. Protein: CASSPPSRDEQYF.